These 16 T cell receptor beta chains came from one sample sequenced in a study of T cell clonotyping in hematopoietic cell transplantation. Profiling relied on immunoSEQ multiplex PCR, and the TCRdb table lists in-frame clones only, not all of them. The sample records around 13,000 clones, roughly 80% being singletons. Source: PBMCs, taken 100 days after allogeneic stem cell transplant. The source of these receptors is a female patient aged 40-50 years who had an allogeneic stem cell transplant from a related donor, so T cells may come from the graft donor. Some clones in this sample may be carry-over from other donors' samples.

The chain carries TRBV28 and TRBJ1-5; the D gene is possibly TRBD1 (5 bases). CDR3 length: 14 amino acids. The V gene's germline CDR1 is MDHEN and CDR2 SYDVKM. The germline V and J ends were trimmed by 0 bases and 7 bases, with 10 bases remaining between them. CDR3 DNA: TGTGCCAGCAGTTTATGGCAGGAGGGGCAGCCCCAGCATTTT. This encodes CASSLWQEGQPQHF.

The DNA for the CDR3 is TGTGCCAGCAGCAAAGACGCAGGGCCACCTAGCAATCAGCCCCAGCATTTT. This sequence encodes CASSKDAGPPSNQPQHF. This rearrangement joins TRBV21-1 to TRBJ1-5; the D call in the table, TRBD1, was not verified against the DNA. TRBV21-1 has pseudogene status. The CDR3 runs to 17 residues.

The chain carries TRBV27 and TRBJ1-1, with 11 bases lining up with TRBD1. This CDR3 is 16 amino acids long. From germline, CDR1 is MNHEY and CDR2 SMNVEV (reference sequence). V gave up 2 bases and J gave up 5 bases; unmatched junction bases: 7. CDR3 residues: CASSLRPGQGGTEAFF. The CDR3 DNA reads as TGTGCCAGCAGTTTAAGACCGGGACAGGGGGGTACTGAAGCTTTCTTT.

This chain's CDR3 is CASSSNRISTFF. The CDR3, as DNA: TGTGCCAGTAGTTCAAACAGGATATCAACTTTCTTT. This rearrangement joins TRBV19 to TRBJ1-1, with a tentative D call TRBD1 (5 bases). CDR1 is LNHDA, CDR2 SQIVND, per germline (reference sequence). The CDR3 is made up of 12 amino acids. Trimming shortened V by 5 bases and J by 12 bases, and 16 bases separated the two germline ends.

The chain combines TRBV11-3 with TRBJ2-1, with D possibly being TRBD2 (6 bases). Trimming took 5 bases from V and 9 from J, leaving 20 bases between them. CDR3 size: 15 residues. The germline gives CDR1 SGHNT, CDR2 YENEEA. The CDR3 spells CASSQGGVGGGEQFF. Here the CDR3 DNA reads TGTGCCAGCAGCCAAGGAGGTGTGGGAGGCGGTGAGCAGTTCTTC.

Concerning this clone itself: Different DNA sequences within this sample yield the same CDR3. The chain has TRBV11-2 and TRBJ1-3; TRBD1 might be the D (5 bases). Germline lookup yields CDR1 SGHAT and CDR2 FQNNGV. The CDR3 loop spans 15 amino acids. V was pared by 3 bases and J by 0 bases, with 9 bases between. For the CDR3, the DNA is TGTGCCAGCAGCTTGGGGGGGGTCTCTGGAAACACCATATATTTT. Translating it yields CASSLGGVSGNTIYF.

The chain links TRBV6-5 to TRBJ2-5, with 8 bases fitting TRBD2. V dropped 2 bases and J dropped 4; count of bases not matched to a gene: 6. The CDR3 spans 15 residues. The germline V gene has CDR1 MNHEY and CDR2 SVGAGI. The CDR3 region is CASSYRAGGRETQYF. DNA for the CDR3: TGTGCCAGCAGTTACAGGGCGGGGGGCCGAGAGACCCAGTACTTC.

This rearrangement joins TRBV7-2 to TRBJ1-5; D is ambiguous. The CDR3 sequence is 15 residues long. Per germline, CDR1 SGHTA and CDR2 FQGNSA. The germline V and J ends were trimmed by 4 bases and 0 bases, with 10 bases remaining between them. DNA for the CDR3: TGTGCCAGCAGCTCCCACGGCTATAGCAATCAGCCCCAGCATTTT. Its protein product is CASSSHGYSNQPQHF.

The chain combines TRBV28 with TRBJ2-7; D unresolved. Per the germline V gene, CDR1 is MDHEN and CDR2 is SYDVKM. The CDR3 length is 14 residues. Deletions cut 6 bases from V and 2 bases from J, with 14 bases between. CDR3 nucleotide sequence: TGTGCCAGCAGCACTCCGGACGGAGCCTACGAGCAGTACTTC. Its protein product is CASSTPDGAYEQYF.

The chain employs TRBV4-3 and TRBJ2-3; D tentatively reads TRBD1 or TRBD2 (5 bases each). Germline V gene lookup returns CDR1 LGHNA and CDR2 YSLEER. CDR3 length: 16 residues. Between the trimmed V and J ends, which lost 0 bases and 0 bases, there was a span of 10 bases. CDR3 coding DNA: TGCGCCAGCAGCCAAGAAGGGGCGGGTAGCACAGATACGCAGTATTTT. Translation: CASSQEGAGSTDTQYF.

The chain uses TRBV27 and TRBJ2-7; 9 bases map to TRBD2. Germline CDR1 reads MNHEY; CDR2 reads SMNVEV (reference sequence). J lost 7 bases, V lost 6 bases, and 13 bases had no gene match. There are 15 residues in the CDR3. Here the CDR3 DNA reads TGTGCCAGCAGGGACCCGGGACTGCGGGGGGGGGAGCAGTACTTC. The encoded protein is CASRDPGLRGGEQYF.

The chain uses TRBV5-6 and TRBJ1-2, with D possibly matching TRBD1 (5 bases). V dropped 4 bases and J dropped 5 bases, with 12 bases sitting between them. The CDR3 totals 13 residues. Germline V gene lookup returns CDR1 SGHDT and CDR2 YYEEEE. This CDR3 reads CASSADTLYGYTF. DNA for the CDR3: TGTGCCAGCAGCGCGGACACACTATATGGCTACACCTTC.

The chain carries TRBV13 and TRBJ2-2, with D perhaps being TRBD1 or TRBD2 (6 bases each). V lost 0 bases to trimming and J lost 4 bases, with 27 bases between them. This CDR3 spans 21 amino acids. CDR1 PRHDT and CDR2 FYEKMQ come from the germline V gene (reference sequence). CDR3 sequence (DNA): TGTGCCAGCAGCTTAGGCCTGGGGGGCCCTTATTCCACCCGAGGCACCGGGGAGCTGTTTTTT. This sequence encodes CASSLGLGGPYSTRGTGELFF.

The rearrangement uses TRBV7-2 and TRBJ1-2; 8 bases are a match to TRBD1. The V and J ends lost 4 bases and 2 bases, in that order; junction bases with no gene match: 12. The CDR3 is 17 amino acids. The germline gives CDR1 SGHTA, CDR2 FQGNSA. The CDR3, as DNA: TGTGCCAGCAGCTCCAATAGCCTGAGACAGGGGAACTATGGCTACACCTTC. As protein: CASSSNSLRQGNYGYTF.

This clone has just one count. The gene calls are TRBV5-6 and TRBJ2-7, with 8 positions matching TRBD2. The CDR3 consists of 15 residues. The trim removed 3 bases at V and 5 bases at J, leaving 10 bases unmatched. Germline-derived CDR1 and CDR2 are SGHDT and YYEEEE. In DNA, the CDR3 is TGTGCCAGCAGCTATCCGGGAGGGACCGGGAACGAGCAGTACTTC. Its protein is CASSYPGGTGNEQYF.

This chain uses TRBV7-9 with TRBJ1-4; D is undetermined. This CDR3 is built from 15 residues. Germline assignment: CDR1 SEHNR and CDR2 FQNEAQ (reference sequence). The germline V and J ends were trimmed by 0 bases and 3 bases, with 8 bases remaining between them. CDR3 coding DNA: TGTGCCAGCAGCTTAGCTTGGGAACCTAATGAAAAACTGTTTTTT. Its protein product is CASSLAWEPNEKLFF.